This T cell receptor (beta chain) was obtained from a study of CD4 T cells in relation to SARS-CoV-2 and coronaviruses. Study-level information: PBMCs were cultured with antigen for roughly 9 days before TCR beta sequencing. Convalescent patients had median age roughly 37 years, range roughly 20 to 80.

Germline V lookup: CDR1 MNHEY, CDR2 SVGAGI. V lost 6 bases to trimming and J lost 7 bases, with 6 bases between them. The CDR3 is made up of 11 amino acids. Study-level results: In around two thirds of donors, memory CD4+ clonotypes crossrecognized SARS-CoV-2 and at least one common cold coronavirus spike.

Naive and memory CD4+ T cells were separated from cryopreserved PBMCs. Libraries were prepared by immunoSEQ multiplex PCR; TCRdb keeps only in-frame clonotypes and omits some of them. The data hold some 45,000 clones, with roughly four fifths observed a single time. A word on this clone: Its antigen is unidentified.

The V gene is TRBV6-5, the J gene TRBJ2-2; the D is unclear. Sequenced sample: naive CD4+ T cells from PBMCs, cultured in vitro. Subset indicated: naive CD4+ T cells isolated by negative enrichment. This TCR was recovered from an adult with COVID-19. DNA for the CDR3: TGTGCCAGCAGAAAGGTCGGGGAGCTGTTTTTT. This sequence encodes CASRKVGELFF.